This TCR beta chain derives from a study of CD8+ T cells in alopecia areata. Isolation of CD4+ and CD8+ T cells from PBMCs was achieved by sorting. Sequencing used cDNA as its template, made by extracting RNA and reverse transcribing it. Sequencing was performed with immunoSEQ multiplex PCR; in TCRdb, only in-frame clones are kept and a portion is missing. The sample lists around 150,000 clones, 62% occurring once. Germline CDR1 SQVTM, CDR2 ANQGSEA. Trimming cost V 6 bases and J 6 bases, with 10 bases left between them. The CDR3 is 11 amino acids. This clone has a handful of counts. This chain links TRBV29-1 with TRBJ2-3; D is undetermined. Sequenced material: CD8+ T cells sorted from blood. The TCR originated in a human donor in good health. The CDR3 bases are TGCAGCGTCCAACCACCGGATACGCAGTATTTT. This codes for CSVQPPDTQYF.